The clone carrying this TCR beta chain was observed a handful of times. This specimen belongs to a study of patients and donors after allogeneic stem cell transplantation. Germline values: CDR1 MDHEN, CDR2 SYDVKM. V lost 5 bases, J lost 0 bases, and 20 bases lay in between. The CDR3 loop spans 17 amino acids. MiXCR was run by TCRdb on the RT-PCR reads, yielding one entry per CDR3 protein. The sample has 150,000 or so distinct CDR3 sequences; approximately 24% are singletons. The origin of this receptor is a human donor who was either an allogeneic HSCT recipient or a stem cell or donor lymphocyte infusion donor (not recorded which). It is not recorded whose cells these are; they may come from a transplant donor. The sequenced material came from blood, either unsorted or a sorted T cell fraction (not recorded which). The chain employs TRBV28 and TRBJ2-7; D ambiguous. DNA of the CDR3: TGTGCCAGCAGTATAAGGGATAAGATAATTAGCTCCTACGAGCAGTACTTC. This sequence encodes CASSIRDKIISSYEQYF.